What follows describes a single T cell receptor beta chain. The antigen remains undetermined. This sample is drawn from a study of shared clonotypes between healthy human individuals. Across the study: Three plates each covered CD4 naive and memory; CD8 naive two, CD8 memory one.

CD45RO-negative, CCR7-positively selected cells formed the naive CD8 fraction, excluding terminally differentiated effector memory CD45RA+ cells. Donors had no recently reported acute infections or vaccinations and were HIV-negative. An even split of each subset's genomic DNA across several immunoSEQ plates was performed. Method: immunoSEQ multiplex PCR; TCRdb's copy keeps in-frame clones and lacks some. The sample yields about 600,000 clones, 95% to 98% seen once. The CDR3 consists of 13 residues. The germline V gene encodes CDR1 SGDLS and CDR2 YYNGEE. V lost 0 bases and J lost 12, with 12 bases in between. General study results and limits: Non-shared clonotypes displayed generation probabilities falling below those of clonotypes present in all four donors.

Source material: naive CD8+ T cells sorted from blood. The chain recombines TRBV9 with TRBJ2-2; D possibly corresponds to TRBD1 (6 bases). The TCR was taken from a man aged 25 to 40 in good health. CDR3 nucleotide sequence: TGTGCCAGCAGCGTAGGGGGGCTCACTCAGCTGTTTTTT. Translating gives CASSVGGLTQLFF. Filled out from reference TRBV9 and TRBJ2-2, the complete variable domain reads DSGVTQTPKHLITATGQRVTLRCSPRSGDLSVYWYQQSLDQGLQFLIQYYNGEERAKGNILERFSAQQFPDLHSELNLSSLELGDSALYFCASSVGGLTQLFFGEGSRLTVL.